Shown below are 9 T cell receptor beta chains from a single sample sequenced in a study of cytomegalovirus exposure and HLA in healthy donors. Using immunoSEQ multiplex PCR, the repertoire was profiled, and TCRdb retains in-frame clones only, with some absent. Of 60,000 to 75,000 clones in the sample, 85% to 95% are singletons; the top ten hold 6.5% to 9%. Sequencing was carried out using PBMCs. The receptors were sampled from a woman between 18 and 29 years old in good health and CMV-seropositive.

This sequence joins TRBV28 and TRBJ1-2, with D hard to call. The CDR3 extends over 15 amino acids. Germline CDR1 MDHEN, CDR2 SYDVKM. V lost 2 bases to trimming and J lost 4 bases, with 14 bases between them. Written as DNA, the CDR3 is TGTGCCAGCAGTTTAAGGGAGTGGAGGGTCTATGGCTACACCTTC. Translated, it gives CASSLREWRVYGYTF.

The chain joins TRBV7-2 to TRBJ2-7; no definite D call. From germline, CDR1 is SGHTA and CDR2 FQGNSA. The CDR3 spans 12 residues. V gave up 2 bases and J gave up 6 bases, with 8 bases separating them. The CDR3 DNA sequence: TGTGCCAGCAGCTTAAAAATGCGCGAGCAGTACTTC. This encodes CASSLKMREQYF.

The chain employs TRBV5-1 and TRBJ2-7; D possibly corresponds to TRBD2 (5 bases). The CDR3 extends over 18 amino acids. V lost 0 bases, J lost 2 bases, and 21 bases lay in between. Germline CDR1 SGHRS, CDR2 YFSETQ. CDR3 region: CASSLGPWEKDVPYEQYF. The CDR3 DNA is TGCGCCAGCAGCTTGGGGCCCTGGGAGAAGGACGTTCCCTACGAGCAGTACTTC.

This rearrangement joins TRBV4-1 to TRBJ2-2, with TRBD2 matching 14 bases. Per germline, CDR1 MGHRA and CDR2 YSYEKL. V shed 2 bases, J shed 6 bases, and the junction held 5 bases outside the gene matches. The CDR3 spans 17 residues. CDR3 amino acids: CASSQRGLAGVPGELFF. As DNA, the CDR3 is TGCGCCAGCAGCCAAAGGGGACTAGCGGGAGTGCCCGGGGAGCTGTTTTTT.

The chain joins TRBV7-9 to TRBJ1-1; 10 nucleotides agree with TRBD1. With 5 bases clipped from V and 6 bases from J, the junction kept 6 bases outside the gene matches. Per germline, CDR1 SEHNR and CDR2 FQNEAQ (reference sequence). This CDR3 is built from 14 residues. The DNA for the CDR3 is TGTGCCAGCAGCCCCCGGGACAGGGGCCCTGAAGCTTTCTTT. As protein: CASSPRDRGPEAFF.

The rearrangement joins TRBV5-4 to TRBJ1-1, with D tentatively TRBD1 (5 bases). The V end was cut by 4 bases, the J end by 1 base, with 17 bases between. The CDR3 loop spans 16 amino acids. Germline V CDR1 and CDR2: SGHNT, YYREEE (reference sequence). The CDR3 region is CASSAERQTGNTEAFF. As DNA, the CDR3 is TGTGCCAGCAGCGCAGAGAGGCAAACAGGGAACACTGAAGCTTTCTTT.

The rearrangement uses TRBV19 and TRBJ2-5; 8 bases line up with TRBD2. Germline lookup yields CDR1 LNHDA and CDR2 SQIVND (reference sequence). The CDR3 covers 14 residues. The V and J ends lost 5 bases and 4 bases, in that order; junction bases with no gene match: 6. The CDR3 DNA reads as TGTGCCAGTAGTCTAAGGACTAGCCGAGAGACCCAGTACTTC. Translating gives CASSLRTSRETQYF.

CDR3 loop: CASSTRLAGPYEQYF. For the CDR3, the DNA is TGTGCCAGCAGCACTAGACTAGCGGGACCCTACGAGCAGTACTTC. The chain combines TRBV7-2 with TRBJ2-7; 11 positions match TRBD2. This CDR3 region has 15 residues. Germline V gene sequence: CDR1 SGHTA, CDR2 FQGNSA. Losses at the gene ends were 5 bases for V and 2 bases for J; bases not matched to a gene: 5.

The chain links TRBV28 to TRBJ1-2, with unresolved D. CDR1 and CDR2 from the germline V gene are MDHEN and SYDVKM. Trimming took off 3 bases at V and 6 bases at J, with 14 bases between the two ends. CDR3 size: 14 residues. The chain's CDR3 is CASSLPPRGNGYTF. DNA of the CDR3: TGTGCCAGCAGTTTGCCCCCCCGGGGTAATGGCTACACCTTC.